The following is a T cell receptor (beta chain) sequence with its context. Its specificity is not known. This table comes from immunoSEQ multiplex PCR, and its TCRdb copy is limited to in-frame clones, with some not included. The repertoire holds about 28,000 clones, with more than 85% as singletons. Time point reported: recipient sample about 28 days before transplant, after cytoreduction. The CDR3 has 16 amino acids. The ends were cut back, 3 bases at V and 3 bases at J, with 18 bases in the middle. Germline V gives CDR1 MDHEN, CDR2 SYDVKM. This record comes from a study of T cell clonotyping in hematopoietic cell transplantation. Study information: Recipients' pretransplant samples followed cytoreduction.

Notes on the study in general: Graft donor and pretransplant recipient Inverse Simpson Index values predicted broader posttransplant TCR diversity.

The chain carries TRBV28 and TRBJ2-7; D possibly matches TRBD1 or TRBD2 (5 bases each). The specimen was peripheral blood mononuclear cells, collected before stem cell transplant. The receptor was isolated from a man aged 45-65 years with acute myeloid leukemia. Some clones in this sample may be carry-over from other donors' samples. The CDR3 spells CASSFNLGVPGYEQYF. The CDR3 DNA reads as TGTGCCAGCAGTTTTAATTTGGGGGTACCGGGCTACGAGCAGTACTTC.